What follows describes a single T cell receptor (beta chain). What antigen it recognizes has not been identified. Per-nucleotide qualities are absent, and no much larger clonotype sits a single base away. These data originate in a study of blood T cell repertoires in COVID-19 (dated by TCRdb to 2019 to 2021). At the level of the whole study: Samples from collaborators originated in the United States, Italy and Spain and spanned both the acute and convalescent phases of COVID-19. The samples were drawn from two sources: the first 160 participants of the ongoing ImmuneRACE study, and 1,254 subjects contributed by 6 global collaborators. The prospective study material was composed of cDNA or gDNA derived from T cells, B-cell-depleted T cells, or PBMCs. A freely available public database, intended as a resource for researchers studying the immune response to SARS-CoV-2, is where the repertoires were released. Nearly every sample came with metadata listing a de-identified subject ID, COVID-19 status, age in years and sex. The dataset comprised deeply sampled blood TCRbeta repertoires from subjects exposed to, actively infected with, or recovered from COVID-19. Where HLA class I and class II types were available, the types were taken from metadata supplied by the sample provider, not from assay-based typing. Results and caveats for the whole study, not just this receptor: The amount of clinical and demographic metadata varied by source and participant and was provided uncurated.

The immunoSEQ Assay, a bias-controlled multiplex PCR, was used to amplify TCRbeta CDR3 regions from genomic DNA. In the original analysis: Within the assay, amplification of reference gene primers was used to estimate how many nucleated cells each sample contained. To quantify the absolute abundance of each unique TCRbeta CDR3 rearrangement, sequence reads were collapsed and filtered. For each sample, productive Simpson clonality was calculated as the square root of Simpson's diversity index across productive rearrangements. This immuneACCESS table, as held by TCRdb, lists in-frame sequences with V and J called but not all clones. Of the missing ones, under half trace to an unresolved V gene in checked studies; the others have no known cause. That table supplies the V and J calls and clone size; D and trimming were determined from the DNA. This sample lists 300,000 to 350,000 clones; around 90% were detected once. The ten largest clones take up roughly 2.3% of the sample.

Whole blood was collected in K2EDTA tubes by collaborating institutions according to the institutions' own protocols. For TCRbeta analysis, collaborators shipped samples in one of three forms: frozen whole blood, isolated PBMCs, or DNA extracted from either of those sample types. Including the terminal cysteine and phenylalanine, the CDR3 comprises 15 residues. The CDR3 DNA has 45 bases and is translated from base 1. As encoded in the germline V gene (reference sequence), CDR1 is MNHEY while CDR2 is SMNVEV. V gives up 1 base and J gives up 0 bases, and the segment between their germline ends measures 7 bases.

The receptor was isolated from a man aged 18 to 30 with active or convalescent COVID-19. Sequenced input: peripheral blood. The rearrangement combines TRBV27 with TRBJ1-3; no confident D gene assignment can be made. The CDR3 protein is CASSLYPGSGNTIYF. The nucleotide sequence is TGTGCCAGCAGTTTATATCCAGGCTCTGGAAACACCATATATTTT.